Listed here are 5 T cell receptor beta chains from one sample, sequenced in a study of STAT3 mutations in large granular lymphocyte leukemia. Study-level points and caveats: Every T-LGLL patient had at least one immunodominant TCRbeta clonotype.

The data were produced by immunoSEQ multiplex PCR, yet TCRdb's version contains in-frame clones alone and is incomplete. The sample records some 2,500 clones, about 50% being singletons. The antigens of these receptors remain unknown. What was sequenced was peripheral blood mononuclear cells. The receptors were gathered from a man aged 55 to 69 with T-cell large granular lymphocyte leukemia. Some clones in this sample may be carry-over from other donors' samples.

This clone was detected only a few times. This chain connects TRBV5-1 to TRBJ2-7; 7 nucleotides agree with TRBD1. The CDR3 totals 13 residues. V dropped 3 bases and J dropped 3; count of bases not matched to a gene: 3. Germline V lookup: CDR1 SGHRS, CDR2 YFSETQ. CDR3 DNA sequence: TGCGCCAGCAGCTCGGGACAGCGCTACGAGCAGTACTTC. Translating it yields CASSSGQRYEQYF.

The CDR3 coding sequence is TGCGCCAGCAGCTTGAGCCCGGGGGGAAACACCATATATTTT. Translating gives CASSLSPGGNTIYF. The V call is TRBV5-1, the J call TRBJ1-3; D call uncertain. Trimming stripped 1 base from V and 4 bases from J, with 9 bases between. There are 14 residues in the CDR3. Germline lookup yields CDR1 SGHRS and CDR2 YFSETQ.

This clone was seen more than once but under ten times. The chain is built from TRBV5-4 and TRBJ1-6, with D possibly matching TRBD1 (5 bases). This CDR3 has 15 amino acids. CDR1 SGHNT and CDR2 YYREEE come from the germline V gene (reference sequence). Trimming took off 2 bases at V and 8 bases at J, with 14 bases between the two ends. CDR3 residues: CASSLREARDSPLHF. The CDR3 nucleotides are TGTGCCAGCAGCTTAAGGGAGGCCAGGGATTCACCCCTCCACTTT.

This clone was found a few times. The rearrangement uses TRBV7-8 and TRBJ1-2; D is possibly TRBD1 (6 bases). V lost 3 bases, J lost 6 bases, and 11 bases lay in between. The CDR3 consists of 13 residues. Germline V CDR1 and CDR2: SGHVS, FQNEAQ. The CDR3 nucleotides read TGTGCCAGCAGCTTCGGCAGGGGCGATGGCTACACCTTC. Translating it yields CASSFGRGDGYTF.

This clone was observed a handful of times. The chain employs TRBV4-3 and TRBJ1-5; tentatively, D is TRBD1 (5 bases). CDR1 LGHNA and CDR2 YSLEER come from the germline V gene. V lost 0 bases, J lost 3 bases, and 12 bases lay in between. The CDR3 sequence is 16 residues long. CDR3: CASSQDWSGANQPQHF. In nucleotides, the CDR3 is TGCGCCAGCAGCCAAGATTGGTCCGGGGCCAATCAGCCCCAGCATTTT.